Presented here are 14 T cell receptor beta chains from one specimen sequenced in a study of CD8 T cells in Susac syndrome. Reverse transcription of roughly 0.5 to 1 ug RNA used random hexamers. TCRdb reanalysed the immunoSEQ multiplex PCR reads using MiXCR and keeps one entry per CDR3 protein. The sample lists some 150,000 distinct CDR3 sequences, around 95% occurring once. Source material: CD4+ T cells from PBMCs. The source of these receptors is a human donor with Susac syndrome.

This clonotype was seen just once. The chain employs TRBV18 and TRBJ1-2, with a weak D call TRBD1 (5 bases). V lost 5 bases to trimming and J lost 3 bases, with 10 bases between them. The CDR3 has 13 residues. Germline values: CDR1 KGHSH, CDR2 LQKENI. The DNA for the CDR3 is TGTGCCAGCTCAATAAAGGGGCACTATGGCTACACCTTC. The encoded protein is CASSIKGHYGYTF.

The chain links TRBV11-2 to TRBJ2-7; no reliable D call. With 5 bases removed from V and 1 base from J, the gap between germline ends came to 15 bases. This CDR3 region has 15 residues. Germline-derived CDR1 and CDR2 are SGHAT and FQNNGV. CDR3 residues: CASSPMVVGSYEQYF. In DNA, the CDR3 is TGTGCCAGCAGCCCCATGGTTGTGGGATCCTACGAGCAGTACTTC.

V gene TRBV5-4 combines with J gene TRBJ2-3; no firm D call. CDR3 length: 13 residues. The germline V gene encodes CDR1 SGHNT and CDR2 YYREEE (reference sequence). Trimming stripped 1 base from V and 0 bases from J, with 3 bases between. The CDR3 loop reads CASSLWSTDTQYF. The CDR3 DNA reads as TGTGCCAGCAGCTTGTGGAGCACAGATACGCAGTATTTT.

This chain joins TRBV7-2 and TRBJ2-1; D ambiguous. This CDR3 is built from 14 residues. Germline CDR1 and CDR2: SGHTA and FQGNSA. The V gene lost 1 base and the J gene lost 6 bases, with 10 bases spanning the gap. The CDR3 loop is CASSLDPGINEQFF. For the CDR3, the DNA is TGTGCCAGCAGCTTAGATCCTGGAATCAATGAGCAGTTCTTC.

CDR3 amino acids: CASSLRRYTEAFF. The CDR3 region has the DNA TGTGCCAGCAGCCTGAGACGGTACACTGAAGCTTTCTTT. This rearrangement joins TRBV11-1 to TRBJ1-1; D is unresolved. CDR3 length: 13 residues. Germline CDR1 SGHAT, CDR2 FQDESV (reference sequence). Trimming removed 5 bases at V and 3 bases at J, with 10 bases between.

V usage is TRBV4-3 and J usage is TRBJ2-3; 12 nucleotides match TRBD2. V shed 4 bases, J shed 5 bases, and the junction held 7 bases outside the gene matches. The CDR3 covers 16 residues. Germline V lookup: CDR1 LGHNA, CDR2 YSLEER. For the CDR3, the DNA is TGCGCCAGCAGCCCTCTAGCGGGGGGGCCTGTAGATACGCAGTATTTT. Translation gives CASSPLAGGPVDTQYF.

The chain carries TRBV11-1 and TRBJ2-4; perhaps TRBD2 as D (6 bases). CDR3 size: 20 residues. Trimming shortened V by 5 bases and J by 0 bases, and 26 bases separated the two germline ends. Germline V CDR1 and CDR2: SGHAT, FQDESV (reference sequence). The CDR3: CASSPRLGDGGLLAKNIQYF. CDR3 bases: TGTGCCAGCAGCCCTCGCCTAGGGGACGGAGGGCTTCTAGCCAAAAACATTCAGTACTTC.

The count of this clonotype is one. This chain uses TRBV7-9 with TRBJ2-1; D may match TRBD1 or TRBD2 (5 bases each). This CDR3 comprises 15 residues. Germline lookup yields CDR1 SEHNR and CDR2 FQNEAQ (reference sequence). Deletions cut 4 bases from V and 1 base from J, with 11 bases between. The CDR3 protein is CASSSPGRSYNEQFF. The CDR3 nucleotides are TGTGCCAGCAGCTCCCCGGGGCGATCCTACAATGAGCAGTTCTTC. Complete variable domain (other parts from reference TRBV7-9 and TRBJ2-1): DTGVSQNPRHKITKRGQNVTFRCDPISEHNRLYWYRQTLGQGPEFLTYFQNEAQLEKSRLLSDRFSAERPKGSFSTLEIQRTEQGDSAMYLCASSSPGRSYNEQFFGPGTRLTVL.

This chain connects TRBV20-1 to TRBJ2-1, with 10 bases lining up with TRBD2. J lost 7 bases, V lost 5 bases, and 8 bases had no gene match. Germline CDR1 is DFQATT and CDR2 is SNEGSKA (reference sequence). This CDR3 is built from 14 residues. This chain's CDR3 is CSAASGGVINEQFF. For the CDR3, the DNA is TGCAGTGCTGCCAGCGGGGGGGTGATTAATGAGCAGTTCTTC.

The genes are TRBV15 and TRBJ1-6, with D uncertain. This CDR3 spans 11 amino acids. The germline gives CDR1 LNHNV, CDR2 YYDKDF (reference sequence). Trimming pared 5 bases from V and 7 bases from J, leaving 3 bases between. CDR3 sequence: CATSGNSPLHF. The CDR3 DNA is TGTGCCACCAGCGGAAATTCACCCCTCCACTTT.

The J gene is TRBJ2-3, the V gene TRBV20-1; D might be TRBD1 or TRBD2, each matching 6 bases. Germline CDR1 reads DFQATT; CDR2 reads SNEGSKA (reference sequence). This CDR3 spans 15 amino acids. V was trimmed by 4 bases and J by 6 bases, leaving 20 bases between them. CDR3 protein: CSAIPPVGGRDTQYF. As DNA, the CDR3 is TGCAGTGCTATTCCTCCAGTAGGGGGGAGGGATACGCAGTATTTT.

The rearrangement joins TRBV3-1 to TRBJ1-1; no firm D call. This CDR3 has 16 residues. Trimming removed 0 bases at V and 1 base at J, with 12 bases between. Germline assignment: CDR1 LGHDT and CDR2 YNNKEL (reference sequence). The CDR3 is CASSQDLWRANTEAFF. The DNA for the CDR3 is TGTGCCAGCAGCCAAGATCTTTGGAGGGCGAACACTGAAGCTTTCTTT.

The gene calls are TRBV6-5 and TRBJ1-6; D is ambiguous. The CDR3 extends over 12 amino acids. Per the germline V gene, CDR1 is MNHEY and CDR2 is SVGAGI. V was shortened by 0 bases and J by 12 bases, with 6 bases between the two germline ends. CDR3 nucleotides: TGTGCCAGCAGTTACTCCGAAGGACCCCTCCACTTT. Its translation: CASSYSEGPLHF.

This CDR3 reads CAIRGTAQETQYF. CDR3 sequence (DNA): TGTGCCATCAGGGGGACAGCCCAAGAGACCCAGTACTTC. This chain connects TRBV10-3 to TRBJ2-5; 7 bases line up with TRBD1. The CDR3 totals 13 residues. Trimming cost V 6 bases and J 1 base; bases outside gene matches: 2. The V gene's germline CDR1 is ENHRY and CDR2 SYGVKD.